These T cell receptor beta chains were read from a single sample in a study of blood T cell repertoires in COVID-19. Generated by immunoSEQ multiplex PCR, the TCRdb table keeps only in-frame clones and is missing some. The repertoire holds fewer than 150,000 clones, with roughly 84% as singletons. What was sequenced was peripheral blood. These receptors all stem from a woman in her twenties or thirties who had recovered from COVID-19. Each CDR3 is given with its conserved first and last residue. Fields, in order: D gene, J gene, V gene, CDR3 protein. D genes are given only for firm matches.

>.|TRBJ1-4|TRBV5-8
CASSFDTWSAVPKLFF
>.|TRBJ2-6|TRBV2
CASSEEGHVGANVLTF
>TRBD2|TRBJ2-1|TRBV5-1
CASSFTSGNSYNEQFF
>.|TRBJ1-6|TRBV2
CASTGLSSYNSPLHF
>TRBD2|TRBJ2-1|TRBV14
CASSQRGGDNEQFF
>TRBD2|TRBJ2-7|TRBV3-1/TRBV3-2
CASSRTSGAYEQYF
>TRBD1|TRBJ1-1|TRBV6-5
CASSRQGTEAFF
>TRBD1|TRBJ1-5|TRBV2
CASLQGIGQPQHF
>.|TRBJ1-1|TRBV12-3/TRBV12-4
CASSLAEEAFF
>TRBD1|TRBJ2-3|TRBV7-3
CASSIRDRFTDTQYF
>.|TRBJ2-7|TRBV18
CASCRIPGASSYEQYF
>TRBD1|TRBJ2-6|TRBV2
CASGTDRDPKNSGANVLTF
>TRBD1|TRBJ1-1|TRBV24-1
CATSDWGTLDRGNTEAFF
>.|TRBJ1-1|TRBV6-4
CASSEYKNTEAFF
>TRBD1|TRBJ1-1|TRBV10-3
CAISRTGDTEAFF
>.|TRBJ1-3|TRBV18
CASSSGNSGNTIYF
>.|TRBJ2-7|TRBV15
CATSRDRQAAFYEQYF
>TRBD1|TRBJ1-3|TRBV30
CAWGSGQGVWSGNTIYF
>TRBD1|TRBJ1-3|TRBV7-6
CASSFRRGPFGTGSQLGNTIYF
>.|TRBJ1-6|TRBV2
CASSEFGSGNSPLHF
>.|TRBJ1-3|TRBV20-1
CSARRVSTIYF
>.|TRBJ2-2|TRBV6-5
CASSYSFTRYTGELFF
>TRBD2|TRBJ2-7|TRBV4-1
CASSPTGLAGDGEQYF
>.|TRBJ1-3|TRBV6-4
CASSDGNSSGNTIYF
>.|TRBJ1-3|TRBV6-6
CASSLGPGTNTIYF
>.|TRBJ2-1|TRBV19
CASSIGQGYNEQFF
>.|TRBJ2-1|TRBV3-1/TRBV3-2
CASSQGWGVRSEQFF
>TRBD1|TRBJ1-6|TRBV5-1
CASREGTENSPLHF
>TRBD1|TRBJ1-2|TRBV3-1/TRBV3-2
CASSAGQGKDYGYTF
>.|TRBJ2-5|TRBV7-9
CASSPTRARPQETQYF
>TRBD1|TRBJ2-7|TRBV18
CASSPEVAGQGYEQYF
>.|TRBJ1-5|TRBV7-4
CASSLARDSNQPQHF
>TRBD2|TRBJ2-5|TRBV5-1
CASSSSGVTTQYF
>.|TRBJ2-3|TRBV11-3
CASSSRSSTDTQYF
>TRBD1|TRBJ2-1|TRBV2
CASIRTGGYNEQFF
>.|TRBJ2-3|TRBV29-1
CSVEELRGRTDTQYF
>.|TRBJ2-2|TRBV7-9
CASSLGGGVVTGELFF
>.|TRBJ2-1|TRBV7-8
CASSLSLGSYNEQFF
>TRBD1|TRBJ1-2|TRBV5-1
CASSYYPGQETYGYTF
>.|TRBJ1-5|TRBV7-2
CASSSRGGNPQHF
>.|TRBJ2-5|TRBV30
CAWRWGGTQYF
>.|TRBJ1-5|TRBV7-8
CASSSHSGGNQPQHF
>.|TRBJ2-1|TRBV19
CASSLVEAGINEQFF
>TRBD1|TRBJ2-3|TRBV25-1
CASSEYEGASTDTQYF
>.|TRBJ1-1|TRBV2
CASRPPGQVNTEAFF
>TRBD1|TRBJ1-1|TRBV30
CAWDHGDRLNTEAFF
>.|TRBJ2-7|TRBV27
CASSWPRGEQYF
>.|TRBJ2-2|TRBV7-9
CASRDPFPQAGELFF
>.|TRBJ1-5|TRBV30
CAWSGEGNQPQHF